This passage covers 28 T cell receptor beta chains from one sample sequenced in a study of cytomegalovirus exposure and HLA in healthy donors. PCR used 60 Vbeta primers and 13 Jbeta primers. TCRdb's copy holds only in-frame clones and misses some; the assay was immunoSEQ multiplex PCR. This sample yields under 200,000 clones, of which over 65% are seen a single time; 2% to 3% belongs to the top ten. Sequenced material: PBMCs. The receptors were gathered from a woman in her forties or fifties in good health and CMV-seropositive.

The chain combines TRBV7-2 with TRBJ2-3; 8 bases are shared with TRBD2. With V trimmed by 7 bases and J by 8 bases, 8 bases remained unmatched. CDR1 SGHTA and CDR2 FQGNSA come from the germline V gene. The CDR3 has 13 amino acids. The CDR3 DNA sequence: TGTGCCAGCAAGATGGCGGGGGGATCTACGCAGTATTTT. Encoded protein: CASKMAGGSTQYF.

A few counts support this clone. V usage is TRBV5-1 and J usage is TRBJ2-7, with TRBD1 matching 12 bases. Germline CDR1 reads SGHRS; CDR2 reads YFSETQ. V was pared by 5 bases and J by 11 bases, with 8 bases of the junction left unmatched. This CDR3 region has 13 residues. This chain's CDR3 is CASSQGQGAEEYF. CDR3 DNA: TGCGCCAGCAGTCAGGGACAGGGGGCGGAGGAGTACTTC.

The rearrangement links TRBV10-3 to TRBJ1-5; 9 nucleotides match TRBD1. The germline V gene has CDR1 ENHRY and CDR2 SYGVKD. The CDR3 sequence is 15 residues long. J was trimmed by 7 bases and V by 3 bases; bases with no gene match: 7. The CDR3 is CAISDIDRGGQPQHF. The DNA of the CDR3 is TGTGCCATCAGTGATATCGACAGGGGGGGCCAGCCCCAGCATTTT.

The chain carries TRBV11-2 and TRBJ2-4; 12 positions match TRBD2. With V trimmed by 5 bases and J by 3 bases, 5 bases remained unmatched. The CDR3 sequence is 16 residues long. Germline CDR1 is SGHAT and CDR2 is FQNNGV. The CDR3 region has the DNA TGTGCCAGCAGCACAGGACTAGCGGGGTTCAAAAACATTCAGTACTTC. It is translated as CASSTGLAGFKNIQYF.

This clone was seen a few times. This chain joins TRBV7-2 and TRBJ2-3; 7 positions match TRBD2. Germline CDR1 is SGHTA and CDR2 is FQGNSA. V lost 5 bases to trimming and J lost 0 bases; unmatched junction nucleotides: 5. The CDR3 has 15 residues. The CDR3 reads CASSRKAGSTDTQYF. The CDR3 bases are TGTGCCAGCAGCCGTAAAGCGGGGAGCACAGATACGCAGTATTTT.

Here the CDR3 DNA reads TGTGCCAGCACCTTCCGGACAGGGCCCCAGCCCCAGCATTTT. Translation: CASTFRTGPQPQHF. The chain carries TRBV6-5 and TRBJ1-5, with 8 bases fitting TRBD1. The CDR3 length is 14 residues. CDR1 and CDR2 from the germline V gene are MNHEY and SVGAGI. The V gene end was trimmed by 7 bases and the J gene end by 7 bases; junction bases not matched to a gene: 9.

This rearrangement joins TRBV11-2 to TRBJ2-1; 11 nucleotides line up with TRBD2. Trimming at V came to 3 bases and at J to 5 bases, leaving 0 bases not matched to a gene. The CDR3 has 14 residues. The V gene's germline CDR1 is SGHAT and CDR2 FQNNGV. CDR3 in amino acids: CASSFSGGDNEQFF. In nucleotides, the CDR3 is TGTGCCAGCAGCTTTAGCGGGGGGGACAATGAGCAGTTCTTC.

V gene TRBV30 combines with J gene TRBJ2-2, with 9 bases aligning to TRBD1. The V and J ends lost 7 bases and 6 bases, in that order; junction bases with no gene match: 9. The CDR3 consists of 14 residues. In germline, CDR1 is GTSNPN, CDR2 SVGIG (reference sequence). CDR3 in amino acids: CASTQGAVPGELFF. In nucleotides, the CDR3 is TGTGCCTCTACACAGGGGGCTGTCCCCGGGGAGCTGTTTTTT.

This CDR3 is CASSLAGWVYGYTF. CDR3 in DNA: TGTGCCAGCAGTTTAGCAGGGTGGGTCTATGGCTACACCTTC. The chain has TRBV6-9 and TRBJ1-2; possibly TRBD1 for D (5 bases). Per germline, CDR1 MNHGY and CDR2 SVAAGI. The CDR3 length is 14 residues. V dropped 4 bases and J dropped 4 bases, with 13 bases sitting between them.

The gene calls are TRBV6-1 and TRBJ2-1; 8 bases align to TRBD2. Germline V CDR1 and CDR2: MNHNS, SASEGT. The CDR3 spans 13 residues. V trimming: 6 bases; J trimming: 10 bases; junction bases outside the gene matches: 8. The CDR3 loop is CASRPGGPAEQFF. For the CDR3, the DNA is TGTGCCAGCAGACCGGGGGGGCCGGCCGAGCAGTTCTTC.

The chain uses TRBV7-9 and TRBJ2-3; 8 bases agree with TRBD2. CDR3 size: 18 residues. Germline V gives CDR1 SEHNR, CDR2 FQNEAQ (reference sequence). The trim removed 1 base at V and 2 bases at J, leaving 11 bases unmatched. The CDR3 DNA follows: TGTGCCAGCAGCTTAGGCGGTAGCGGGACCAACCCCACAGATACGCAGTATTTT. Encoded protein: CASSLGGSGTNPTDTQYF.

The chain employs TRBV20-1 and TRBJ2-7, with a weak D call TRBD2 (5 bases). CDR3 length: 11 amino acids. Germline values: CDR1 DFQATT, CDR2 SNEGSKA (reference sequence). Between the trimmed V and J ends, which lost 7 bases and 9 bases, there was a span of 16 bases. This CDR3 is CSVDTGTRQYF. CDR3 bases: TGCAGTGTCGACACGGGAACGAGGCAGTACTTC.

On this clone: Compared with germline, one end of the junction differs, possibly owing to a read error. The chain employs TRBV7-9 and TRBJ1-2, with 10 bases that match TRBD1. Germline values: CDR1 SEHNR, CDR2 FQNEAQ (reference sequence). The CDR3 consists of 16 residues. CDR3 protein: CSSSSTGGGTNYGYTF. In DNA, the CDR3 is TGTTCCAGCAGCTCGACAGGGGGCGGCACTAACTATGGCTACACCTTC.

Comment on this clone: Other DNA sequences in the sample encode the same CDR3. The rearrangement links TRBV5-6 to TRBJ2-5; 9 bases are a match to TRBD2. The V segment lost 2 bases and the J segment 5 bases; nucleotides outside the gene matches: 4. In germline, CDR1 is SGHDT, CDR2 YYEEEE. This CDR3 is built from 14 residues. CDR3 residues: CASSFSGGRETQYF. The CDR3 coding sequence is TGTGCCAGCAGCTTCAGCGGGGGGAGGGAGACCCAGTACTTC.

V usage is TRBV7-2 and J usage is TRBJ2-1; a weak D match, TRBD1 (5 bases). The germline V and J ends were trimmed by 4 bases and 7 bases, with 8 bases remaining between them. Germline V gene data show CDR1 as SGHTA and CDR2 as FQGNSA. The CDR3 contains 12 residues. CDR3 in amino acids: CASSSGRNEQFF. In DNA form, the CDR3 reads TGTGCCAGCAGCTCAGGGCGAAATGAGCAGTTCTTC.

The V call is TRBV27, the J call TRBJ2-3; perhaps TRBD1 as D (5 bases). CDR1 is MNHEY, CDR2 SMNVEV, per germline (reference sequence). CDR3 length: 13 residues. Trimming removed 3 bases at V and 4 bases at J, with 8 bases between. CDR3 sequence: CASSLWGSDTQYF. The CDR3, as DNA: TGTGCCAGCAGTTTGTGGGGCTCAGATACGCAGTATTTT.

This rearrangement joins TRBV18 to TRBJ1-5; 8 nucleotides align to TRBD1. V gave up 8 bases and J gave up 2 bases; unmatched junction bases: 5. The CDR3 contains 14 residues. Germline V gives CDR1 KGHSH, CDR2 LQKENI. The chain's CDR3 is CASQTGEGNQPQHF. As DNA, the CDR3 is TGTGCCAGCCAGACAGGGGAAGGCAATCAGCCCCAGCATTTT.

The genes are TRBV7-2 and TRBJ2-7; TRBD1 might be the D (6 bases). The length of the CDR3 is 16 residues. The V gene lost 5 bases and the J gene lost 3 bases, with 20 bases spanning the gap. CDR1 is SGHTA, CDR2 FQGNSA, per germline. The CDR3 sequence: CASSQETGQFNYEQYF. In DNA, the CDR3 is TGTGCCAGCAGCCAAGAGACCGGACAGTTCAACTACGAGCAGTACTTC.

The genes are TRBV4-3 and TRBJ1-3; D not resolved. This CDR3 has 15 residues. Germline V gene lookup returns CDR1 LGHNA and CDR2 YSLEER. The V and J ends lost 1 base and 2 bases respectively, with 9 bases between them. The CDR3 loop is CASSQGMGAGNTIYF. The CDR3 DNA is TGCGCCAGCAGCCAAGGAATGGGAGCTGGAAACACCATATATTTT.

This clone has more than one count but fewer than ten. The gene calls are TRBV5-5 and TRBJ2-4; 8 bases fit TRBD1. Losses at the gene ends were 2 bases for V and 7 bases for J; bases not matched to a gene: 8. This CDR3 has 15 residues. Germline CDR1 is SGHKS and CDR2 is YYEKEE (reference sequence). This chain's CDR3 is CASSLFQGAGNIQYF. The DNA of the CDR3 is TGTGCCAGCAGCTTATTCCAGGGGGCTGGGAACATTCAGTACTTC.

The genes are TRBV27 and TRBJ2-3, with 9 bases that match TRBD2. CDR3 size: 15 residues. The germline CDR1 and CDR2 sequences are MNHEY and SMNVEV (reference sequence). Trimming removed 1 base from V and 7 bases from J; junction bases left unmatched: 6. DNA for the CDR3: TGTGCCAGCAGTTTATTATGGCGGGGGGGTAATACGCAGTATTTT. Its protein is CASSLLWRGGNTQYF.

The CDR3 reads CAWRGGISTDTQYF. The CDR3 coding sequence is TGTGCCTGGAGGGGAGGGATTAGCACAGATACGCAGTATTTT. This rearrangement joins TRBV30 to TRBJ2-3; 7 bases fit TRBD2. This CDR3 has 14 amino acids. The V segment lost 3 bases and the J segment 0 bases; nucleotides outside the gene matches: 3. Germline-derived CDR1 and CDR2 are GTSNPN and SVGIG (reference sequence).

V and J are TRBV30 and TRBJ1-1; D may be TRBD1 (6 bases). V was pared by 3 bases and J by 11 bases, with 16 bases between. This CDR3 is built from 12 residues. Germline CDR1 GTSNPN, CDR2 SVGIG (reference sequence). The chain's CDR3 is CAWSVWGRYAFF. In DNA form, the CDR3 reads TGTGCCTGGAGCGTTTGGGGGCGGTATGCTTTCTTT.

This chain connects TRBV27 to TRBJ2-3; possible D gene TRBD2, 5 bases. The CDR3 loop spans 15 amino acids. V was pared by 5 bases and J by 0 bases, with 12 bases between. Germline lookup yields CDR1 MNHEY and CDR2 SMNVEV (reference sequence). CDR3 nucleotide sequence: TGTGCCAGCAGTCCGGCGGGCCGAAGCACAGATACGCAGTATTTT. Protein sequence: CASSPAGRSTDTQYF.

In its sample, this clone was seen a few times. The rearrangement joins TRBV27 to TRBJ1-6; TRBD1 aligns across 10 bases. The CDR3 has 17 residues. Germline V lookup: CDR1 MNHEY, CDR2 SMNVEV (reference sequence). J gave up 4 bases and V 5 bases, and 8 bases lay outside the gene matches. CDR3 protein: CASSPRQGARYNSPLHF. Written as DNA, the CDR3 is TGTGCCAGCAGTCCACGACAGGGGGCGCGATATAATTCACCCCTCCACTTT.

The chain recombines TRBV4-3 with TRBJ1-2, with a possible D match to TRBD1 (6 bases). The V gene lost 0 bases and the J gene lost 5 bases, with 16 bases spanning the gap. The V gene's germline CDR1 is LGHNA and CDR2 YSLEER. This CDR3 has 16 residues. The CDR3 DNA reads TGCGCCAGCAGCCAAGATCTCAGGGGATTTAATTATGGCTACACCTTC. Amino acid sequence: CASSQDLRGFNYGYTF.

The genes are TRBV7-2 and TRBJ2-2; TRBD2 aligns across 9 bases. The J segment lost 7 bases and the V segment lost 1 base, leaving 7 bases of the junction unmatched. This CDR3 region has 16 residues. Germline V gene data show CDR1 as SGHTA and CDR2 as FQGNSA. The CDR3 DNA reads TGTGCCAGCAGCTTAGATGGGCGGGGGGGCTACGGGGAGCTGTTTTTT. Encoded protein: CASSLDGRGGYGELFF.

This clone appeared once. This sequence joins TRBV28 and TRBJ2-7; 11 bases are shared with TRBD1. Germline V gene lookup returns CDR1 MDHEN and CDR2 SYDVKM. Trimming took 5 bases from V and 4 from J; bases not matched to a gene: 10. The CDR3 covers 16 residues. The DNA of the CDR3 is TGTGCCAGCAGTCCTAGATCCGGGACAGGGGGTTACGAGCAGTACTTC. Residues: CASSPRSGTGGYEQYF.